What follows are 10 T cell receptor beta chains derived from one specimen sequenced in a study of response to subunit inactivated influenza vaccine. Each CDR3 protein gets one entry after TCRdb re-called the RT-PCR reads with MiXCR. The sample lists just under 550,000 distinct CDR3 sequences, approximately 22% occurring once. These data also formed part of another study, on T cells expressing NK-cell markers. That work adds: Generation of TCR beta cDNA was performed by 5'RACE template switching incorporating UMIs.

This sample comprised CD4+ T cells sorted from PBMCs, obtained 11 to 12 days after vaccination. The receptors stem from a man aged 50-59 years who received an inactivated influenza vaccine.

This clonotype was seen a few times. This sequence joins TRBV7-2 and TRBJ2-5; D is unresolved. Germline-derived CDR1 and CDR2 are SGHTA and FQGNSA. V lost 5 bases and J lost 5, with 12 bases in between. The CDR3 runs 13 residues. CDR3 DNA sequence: TGTGCCAGCAGCACCCACGGGTTTGAGACCCAGTACTTC. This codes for CASSTHGFETQYF.

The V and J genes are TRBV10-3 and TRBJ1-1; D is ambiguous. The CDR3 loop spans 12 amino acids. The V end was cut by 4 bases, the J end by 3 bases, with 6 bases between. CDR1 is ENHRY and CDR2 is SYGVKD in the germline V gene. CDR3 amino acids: CAISGGDTEAFF. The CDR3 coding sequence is TGTGCCATCAGTGGCGGTGACACTGAAGCTTTCTTT.

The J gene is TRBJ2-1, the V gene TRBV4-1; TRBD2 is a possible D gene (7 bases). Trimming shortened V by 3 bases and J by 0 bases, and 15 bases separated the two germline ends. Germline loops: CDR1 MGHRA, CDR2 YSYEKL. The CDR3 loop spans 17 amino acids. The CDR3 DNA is TGCGCCAGCAGCCACTATACGCGGGGGCTCTCCTACAATGAGCAGTTCTTC. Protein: CASSHYTRGLSYNEQFF.

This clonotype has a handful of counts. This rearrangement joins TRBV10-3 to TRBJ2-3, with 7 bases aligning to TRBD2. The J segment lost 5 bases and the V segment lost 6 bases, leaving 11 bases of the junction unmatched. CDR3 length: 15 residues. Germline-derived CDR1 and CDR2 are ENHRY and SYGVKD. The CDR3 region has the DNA TGTGCCATCAGACACGACTTGGCGGGAGTAGATACGCAGTATTTT. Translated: CAIRHDLAGVDTQYF.

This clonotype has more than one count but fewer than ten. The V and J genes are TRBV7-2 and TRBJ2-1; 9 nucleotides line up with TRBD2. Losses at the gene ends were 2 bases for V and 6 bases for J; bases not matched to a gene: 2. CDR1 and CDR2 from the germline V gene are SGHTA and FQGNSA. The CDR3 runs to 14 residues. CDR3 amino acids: CASSLIAGVNEQFF. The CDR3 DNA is TGTGCCAGCAGCTTAATAGCGGGAGTCAATGAGCAGTTCTTC.

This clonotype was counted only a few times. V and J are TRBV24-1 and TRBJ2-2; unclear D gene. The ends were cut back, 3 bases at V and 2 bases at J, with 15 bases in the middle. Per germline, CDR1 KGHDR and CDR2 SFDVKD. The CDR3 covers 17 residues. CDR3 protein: CATSDPLLGENTGELFF. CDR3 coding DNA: TGTGCCACCAGTGATCCGCTTCTTGGAGAAAACACCGGGGAGCTGTTTTTT.

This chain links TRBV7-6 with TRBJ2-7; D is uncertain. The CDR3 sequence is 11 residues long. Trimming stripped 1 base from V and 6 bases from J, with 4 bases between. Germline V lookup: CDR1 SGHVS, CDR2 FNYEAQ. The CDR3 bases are TGTGCCAGCAGCTTAGATAGCGAGCAGTACTTC. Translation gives CASSLDSEQYF.

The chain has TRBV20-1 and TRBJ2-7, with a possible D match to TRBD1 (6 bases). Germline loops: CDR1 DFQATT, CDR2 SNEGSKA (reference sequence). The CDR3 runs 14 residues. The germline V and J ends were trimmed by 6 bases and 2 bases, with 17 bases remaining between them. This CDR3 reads CSARPGQLPYEQYF. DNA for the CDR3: TGCAGTGCCAGACCCGGACAGTTACCCTACGAGCAGTACTTC.

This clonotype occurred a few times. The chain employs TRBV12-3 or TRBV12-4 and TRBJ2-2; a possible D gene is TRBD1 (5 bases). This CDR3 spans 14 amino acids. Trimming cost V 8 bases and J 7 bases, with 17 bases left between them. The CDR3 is CASQGTIPGGELFF. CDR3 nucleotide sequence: TGTGCCAGCCAGGGAACAATCCCTGGCGGGGAGCTGTTTTTT.

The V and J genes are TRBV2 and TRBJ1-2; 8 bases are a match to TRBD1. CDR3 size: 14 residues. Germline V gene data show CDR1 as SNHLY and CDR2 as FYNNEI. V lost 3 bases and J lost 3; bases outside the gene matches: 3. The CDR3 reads CASSDQGADYGYTF. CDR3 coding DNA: TGTGCCAGCAGTGACCAGGGGGCTGACTATGGCTACACCTTC. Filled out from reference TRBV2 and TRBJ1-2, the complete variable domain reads EPEVTQTPSHQVTQMGQEVILRCVPISNHLYFYWYRQILGQKVEFLVSFYNNEISEKSEIFDDQFSVERPDGSNFTLKIRSTKLEDSAMYFCASSDQGADYGYTFGSGTRLTVV.